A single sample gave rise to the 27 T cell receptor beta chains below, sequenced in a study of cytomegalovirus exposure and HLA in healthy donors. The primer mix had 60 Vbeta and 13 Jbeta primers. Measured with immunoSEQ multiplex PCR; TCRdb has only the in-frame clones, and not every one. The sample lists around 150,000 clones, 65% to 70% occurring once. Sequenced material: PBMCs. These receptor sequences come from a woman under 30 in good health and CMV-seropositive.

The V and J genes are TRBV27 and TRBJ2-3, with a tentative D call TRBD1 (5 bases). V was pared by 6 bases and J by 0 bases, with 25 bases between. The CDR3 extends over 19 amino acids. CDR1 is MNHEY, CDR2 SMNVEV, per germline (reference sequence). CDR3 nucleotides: TGTGCCAGCAGCCCAGGGATGGTAATTGAAGGTGGGAGCACAGATACGCAGTATTTT. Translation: CASSPGMVIEGGSTDTQYF.

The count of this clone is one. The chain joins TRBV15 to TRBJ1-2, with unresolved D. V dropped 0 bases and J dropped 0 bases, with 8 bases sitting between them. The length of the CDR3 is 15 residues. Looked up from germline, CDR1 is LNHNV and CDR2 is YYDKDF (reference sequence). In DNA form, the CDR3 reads TGTGCCACCAGCAGAGACCTACTAGCTAACTATGGCTACACCTTC. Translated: CATSRDLLANYGYTF.

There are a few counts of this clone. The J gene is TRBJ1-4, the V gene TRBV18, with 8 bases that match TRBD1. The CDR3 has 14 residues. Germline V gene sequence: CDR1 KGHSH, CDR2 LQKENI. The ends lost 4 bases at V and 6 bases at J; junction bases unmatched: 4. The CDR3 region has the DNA TGTGCCAGCTCACTTCTGGACAGGGATGAAAAACTGTTTTTT. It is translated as CASSLLDRDEKLFF.

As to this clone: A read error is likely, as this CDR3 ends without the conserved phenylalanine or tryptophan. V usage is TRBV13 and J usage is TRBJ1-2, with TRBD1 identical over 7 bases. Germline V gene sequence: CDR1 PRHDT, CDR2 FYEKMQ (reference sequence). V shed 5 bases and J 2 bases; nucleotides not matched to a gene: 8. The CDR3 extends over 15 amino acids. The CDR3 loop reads CASSAGTASNYGYTL. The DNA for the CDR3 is TGTGCCAGCAGCGCCGGGACAGCTTCAAACTATGGCTACACCCTC.

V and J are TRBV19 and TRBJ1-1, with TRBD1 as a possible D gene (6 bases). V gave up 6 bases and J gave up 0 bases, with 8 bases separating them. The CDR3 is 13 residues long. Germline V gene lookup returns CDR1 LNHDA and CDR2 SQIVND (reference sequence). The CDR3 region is CASRRGLNTEAFF. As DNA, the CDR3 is TGTGCCAGTAGGAGGGGGTTGAACACTGAAGCTTTCTTT.

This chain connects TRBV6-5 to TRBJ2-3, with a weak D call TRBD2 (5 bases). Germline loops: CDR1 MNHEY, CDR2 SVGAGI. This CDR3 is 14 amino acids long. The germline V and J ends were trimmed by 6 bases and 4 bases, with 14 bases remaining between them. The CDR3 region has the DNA TGTGCCAGCAGCCCAGTCGGGGAGCCAGATACGCAGTATTTT. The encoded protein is CASSPVGEPDTQYF.

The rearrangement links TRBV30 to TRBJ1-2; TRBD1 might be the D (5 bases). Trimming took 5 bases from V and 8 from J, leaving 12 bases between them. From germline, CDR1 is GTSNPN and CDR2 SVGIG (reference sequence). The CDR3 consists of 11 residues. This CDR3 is CAWGKGFGYTF. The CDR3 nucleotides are TGTGCCTGGGGTAAGGGGTTCGGCTACACCTTC.

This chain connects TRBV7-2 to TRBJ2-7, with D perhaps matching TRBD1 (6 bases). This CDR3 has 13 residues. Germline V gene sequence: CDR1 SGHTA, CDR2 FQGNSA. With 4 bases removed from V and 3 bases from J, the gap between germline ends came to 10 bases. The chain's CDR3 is CASSSRDIYEQYF. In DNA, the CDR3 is TGTGCCAGCAGCTCCCGGGACATCTACGAGCAGTACTTC.

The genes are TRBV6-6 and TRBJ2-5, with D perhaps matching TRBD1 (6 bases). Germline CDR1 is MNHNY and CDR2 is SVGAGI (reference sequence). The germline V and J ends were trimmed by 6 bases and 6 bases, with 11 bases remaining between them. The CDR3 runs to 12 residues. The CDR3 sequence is CASSQGFQTQYF. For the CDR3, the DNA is TGTGCCAGCAGCCAGGGGTTTCAGACCCAGTACTTC.

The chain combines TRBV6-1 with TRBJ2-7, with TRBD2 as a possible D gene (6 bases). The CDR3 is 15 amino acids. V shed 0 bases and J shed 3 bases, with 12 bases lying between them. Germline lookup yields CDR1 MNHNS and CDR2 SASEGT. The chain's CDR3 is CASSEAGQGGYEQYF. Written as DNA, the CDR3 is TGTGCCAGCAGTGAAGCGGGGCAGGGAGGCTACGAGCAGTACTTC.

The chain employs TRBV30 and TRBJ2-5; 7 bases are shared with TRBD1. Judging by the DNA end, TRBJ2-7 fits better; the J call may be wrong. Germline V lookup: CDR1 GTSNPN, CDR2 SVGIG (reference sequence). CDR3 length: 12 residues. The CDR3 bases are TGTGCCTGGAGTGGACAGGGCTACGAGCAGTACTTC. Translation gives CAWSGQGYEQYF.

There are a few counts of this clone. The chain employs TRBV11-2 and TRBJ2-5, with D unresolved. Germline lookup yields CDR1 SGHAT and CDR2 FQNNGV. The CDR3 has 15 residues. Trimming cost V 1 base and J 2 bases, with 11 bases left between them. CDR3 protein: CASSLGVGIQETQYF. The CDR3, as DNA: TGTGCCAGCAGCTTAGGGGTGGGCATACAAGAGACCCAGTACTTC.

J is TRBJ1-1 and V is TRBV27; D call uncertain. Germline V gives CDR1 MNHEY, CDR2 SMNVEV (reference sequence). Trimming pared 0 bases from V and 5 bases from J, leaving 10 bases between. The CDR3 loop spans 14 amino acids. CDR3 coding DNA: TGTGCCAGCAGTTTATCGTACGGGAATACTGAAGCTTTCTTT. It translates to CASSLSYGNTEAFF.

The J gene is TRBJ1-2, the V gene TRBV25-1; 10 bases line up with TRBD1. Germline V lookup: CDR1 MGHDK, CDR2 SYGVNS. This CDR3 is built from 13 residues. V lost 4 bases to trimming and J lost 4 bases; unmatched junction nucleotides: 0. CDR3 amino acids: CASSGTGGYGYTF. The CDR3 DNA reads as TGTGCCAGCAGTGGGACAGGGGGCTATGGCTACACCTTC.

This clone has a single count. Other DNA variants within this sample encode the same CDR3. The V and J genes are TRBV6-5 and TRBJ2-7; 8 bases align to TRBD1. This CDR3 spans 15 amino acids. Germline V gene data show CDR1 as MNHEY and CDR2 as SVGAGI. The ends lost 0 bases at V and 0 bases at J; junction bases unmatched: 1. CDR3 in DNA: TGTGCCAGCAGTTACTCCGGGACAGGCTCCTACGAGCAGTACTTC. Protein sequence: CASSYSGTGSYEQYF.

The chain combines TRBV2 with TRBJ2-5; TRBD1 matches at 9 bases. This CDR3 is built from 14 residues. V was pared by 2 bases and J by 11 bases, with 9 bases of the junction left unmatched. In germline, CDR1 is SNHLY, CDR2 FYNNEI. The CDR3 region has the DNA TGTGCCAGCAGTGAAACGGGACAGGGAAACGAACAGTACTTC. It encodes CASSETGQGNEQYF.

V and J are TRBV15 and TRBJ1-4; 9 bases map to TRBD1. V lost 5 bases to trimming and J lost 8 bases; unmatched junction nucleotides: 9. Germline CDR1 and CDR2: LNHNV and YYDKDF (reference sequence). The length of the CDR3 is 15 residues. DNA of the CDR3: TGTGCCACCAGCGGCCGACAGGGGGGGTACGAAAAACTGTTTTTT. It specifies CATSGRQGGYEKLFF.

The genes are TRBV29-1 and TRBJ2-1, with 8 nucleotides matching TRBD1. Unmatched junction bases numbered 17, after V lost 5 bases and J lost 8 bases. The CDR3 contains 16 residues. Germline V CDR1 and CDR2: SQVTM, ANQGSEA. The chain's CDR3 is CSVTEGLRGLGDEQFF. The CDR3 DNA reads TGCAGCGTTACCGAGGGGCTCAGGGGGCTCGGCGATGAGCAGTTCTTC.

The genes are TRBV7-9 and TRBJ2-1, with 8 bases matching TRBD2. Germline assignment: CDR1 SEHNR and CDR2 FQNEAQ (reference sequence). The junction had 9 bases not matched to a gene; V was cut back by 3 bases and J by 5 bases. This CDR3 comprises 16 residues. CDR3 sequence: CASSFIFSGTDNEQFF. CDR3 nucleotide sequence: TGTGCCAGCAGCTTTATATTTAGCGGGACCGACAATGAGCAGTTCTTC.

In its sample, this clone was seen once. The CDR3 DNA reads as TGTGCCAGCAGCTATACCGGGACTAGCGGCTGCAATGAGCAGTTCTTC. This codes for CASSYTGTSGCNEQFF. V is TRBV7-9 and J is TRBJ2-1; 11 positions agree with TRBD2. The CDR3 is 16 residues long. V dropped 4 bases and J dropped 6; count of bases not matched to a gene: 8. CDR1 and CDR2 (germline): SEHNR, FQNEAQ (reference sequence).

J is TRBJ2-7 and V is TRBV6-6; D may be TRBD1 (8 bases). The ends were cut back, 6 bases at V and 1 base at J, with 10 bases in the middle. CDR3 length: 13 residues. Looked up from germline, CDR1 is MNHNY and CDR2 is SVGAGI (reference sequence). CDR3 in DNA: TGTGCCAGCAGACAGGGGGGGTCCTACGAGCAGTACTTC. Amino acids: CASRQGGSYEQYF.

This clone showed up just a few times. DNA for the CDR3: TGCGCCAGCAGCTTGTTGACAGGGGGGACCGGGGAGCTGTTTTTT. It encodes CASSLLTGGTGELFF. This chain connects TRBV5-1 to TRBJ2-2, with 9 nucleotides matching TRBD1. Germline V gene data show CDR1 as SGHRS and CDR2 as YFSETQ. V lost 1 base and J lost 5; bases outside the gene matches: 3. The CDR3 extends over 15 amino acids. Full variable domain (missing parts from reference TRBV5-1 and TRBJ2-2): KAGVTQTPRYLIKTRGQQVTLSCSPISGHRSVSWYQQTPGQGLQFLFEYFSETQRNKGNFPGRFSGRQFSNSRSEMNVSTLELGDSALYLCASSLLTGGTGELFFGEGSRLTVL.

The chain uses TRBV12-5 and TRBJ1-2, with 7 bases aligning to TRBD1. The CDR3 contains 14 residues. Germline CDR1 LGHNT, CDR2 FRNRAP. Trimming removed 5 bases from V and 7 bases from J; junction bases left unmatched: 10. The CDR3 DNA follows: TGTGCTAGTGGTATGGGACAGATAAAACGTGGCTACACCTTC. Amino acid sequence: CASGMGQIKRGYTF.

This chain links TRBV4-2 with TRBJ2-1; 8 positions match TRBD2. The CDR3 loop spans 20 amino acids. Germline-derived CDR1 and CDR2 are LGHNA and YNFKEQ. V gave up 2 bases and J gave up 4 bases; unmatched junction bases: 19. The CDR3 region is CASSQIPPPLRLANYNEQFF. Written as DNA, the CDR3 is TGTGCCAGCAGCCAAATCCCTCCCCCCCTTCGACTAGCGAATTACAATGAGCAGTTCTTC.

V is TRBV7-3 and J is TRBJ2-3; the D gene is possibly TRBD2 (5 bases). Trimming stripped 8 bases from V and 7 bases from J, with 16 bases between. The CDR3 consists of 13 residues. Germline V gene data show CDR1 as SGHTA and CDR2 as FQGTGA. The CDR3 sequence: CASSPEVSNTQYF. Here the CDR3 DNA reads TGTGCCAGCTCCCCGGAGGTCTCCAATACGCAGTATTTT.

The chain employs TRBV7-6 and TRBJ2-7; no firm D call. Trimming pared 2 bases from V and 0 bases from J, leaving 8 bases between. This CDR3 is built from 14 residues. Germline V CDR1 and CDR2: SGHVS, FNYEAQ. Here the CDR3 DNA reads TGTGCCAGCAGCTTATATCTCAGCTCCTACGAGCAGTACTTC. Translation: CASSLYLSSYEQYF.

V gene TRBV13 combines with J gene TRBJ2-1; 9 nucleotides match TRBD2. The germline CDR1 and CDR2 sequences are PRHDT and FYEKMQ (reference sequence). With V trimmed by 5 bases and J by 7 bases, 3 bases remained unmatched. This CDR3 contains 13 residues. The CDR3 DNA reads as TGTGCCAGCAGCCCTAGCGGGACAAATGAGCAGTTCTTC. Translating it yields CASSPSGTNEQFF.